The clone carrying this T cell receptor (beta chain) was recorded many times. The antigen is not known. This specimen comes from a study of T-cell reconstitution after alpha-beta-depleted transplantation in children. Study-wide findings and caveats: Surviving thymic progenitors and recipient T cells were the source of high TCRbeta diversity at day 60 in some patients. Once a year had passed after transplant, T-cell counts and diversity came mostly from newly produced T cells. Expanded graft clones numbering several hundred reportedly gave rise to alpha-beta T cells about two months after transplant.

The library targeted TCRbeta and was prepared with unique molecular identifiers. Each CDR3 protein is one row after TCRdb ran MiXCR on the PCR reads. The repertoire has roughly 300,000 distinct CDR3 sequences, 11% of them found once; the top ten carry around 22%. Material: peripheral blood, obtained 180 days after TCRalphabeta/CD19-depleted stem cell transplant. The receptor comes from a male patient aged 2 to 9 who had a stem cell transplant for chronic granulomatous disease, so the T cells may come from the graft donor.

The CDR3 protein is CASSLGPLGLAVKNIQYF. DNA of the CDR3: TGCGCCAGCAGCTTGGGCCCCCTAGGACTAGCGGTCAAAAACATTCAGTACTTC. V usage is TRBV5-1 and J usage is TRBJ2-4, with TRBD2 matching over 10 bases. The CDR3 length is 18 residues. CDR1 is SGHRS, CDR2 YFSETQ, per germline. V shed 0 bases, J shed 3 bases, and the junction held 9 bases outside the gene matches.